The next 16 T cell receptor beta chains were all read from a single sample in a study of blood T cell repertoires in COVID-19. Data came from immunoSEQ multiplex PCR; TCRdb stores just in-frame clones and leaves some out. The data contain 200,000 or so clones, 85% to 90% of them seen just once; the ten biggest clones take up around 0.76%. Sequenced: peripheral blood. The receptors were gathered from a woman in her seventies with acute or convalescent COVID-19.

The CDR3 DNA follows: TGTGCCAGCACCCGGCCGTCCTCGGCGGGACGGCTGAACACTGAAGCTTTCTTT. Translated, it gives CASTRPSSAGRLNTEAFF. The chain links TRBV5-5 to TRBJ1-1, with a tentative D call TRBD1 (5 bases). The germline V and J ends were trimmed by 6 bases and 0 bases, with 24 bases remaining between them. Germline assignment: CDR1 SGHKS and CDR2 YYEKEE (reference sequence). The length of the CDR3 is 18 residues. Combining the CDR3 with reference TRBV5-5 and TRBJ1-1 gives the whole variable domain DAGVTQSPTHLIKTRGQQVTLRCSPISGHKSVSWYQQVLGQGPQFIFQYYEKEERGRGNFPDRFSARQFPNYSSELNVNALLLGDSALYLCASTRPSSAGRLNTEAFFGQGTRLTVV.

Regarding this clone: The sample has other DNA sequences that encode this CDR3 too. This CDR3 reads CAISESTGGNQPQHF. In DNA form, the CDR3 reads TGTGCCATCAGTGAGTCAACAGGGGGCAATCAGCCCCAGCATTTT. The chain has TRBV10-3 and TRBJ1-5, with 7 bases aligning to TRBD1. The trim removed 0 bases at V and 2 bases at J, leaving 1 base unmatched. The CDR3 runs 15 residues. Germline V gene lookup returns CDR1 ENHRY and CDR2 SYGVKD.

This clone was observed a handful of times. This sequence joins TRBV15 and TRBJ2-2; 8 bases are a match to TRBD2. The V gene end was trimmed by 7 bases and the J gene end by 7 bases; junction bases not matched to a gene: 8. This CDR3 spans 14 amino acids. The germline CDR1 and CDR2 sequences are LNHNV and YYDKDF (reference sequence). CDR3 residues: CATTPGGAVGELFF. CDR3 DNA: TGTGCCACCACCCCGGGGGGGGCCGTCGGGGAGCTGTTTTTT. The entire variable domain, with the rest obtained from reference TRBV15 and TRBJ2-2, is as follows: DAMVIQNPRYQVTQFGKPVTLSCSQTLNHNVMYWYQQKSSQAPKLLFHYYDKDFNNEADTPDNFQSRRPNTSFCFLDIRSPGLGDTAMYLCATTPGGAVGELFFGEGSRLTVL.

This clone was picked up one time. This rearrangement joins TRBV5-4 to TRBJ1-1; 10 bases match TRBD1. Germline CDR1 is SGHNT and CDR2 is YYREEE (reference sequence). Unmatched junction bases numbered 14, after V lost 5 bases and J lost 7 bases. This CDR3 region has 16 residues. CDR3 amino acids: CASSPRQGASWGEAFF. The CDR3 DNA reads TGTGCCAGCAGTCCGAGACAGGGGGCTTCCTGGGGTGAAGCTTTCTTT.

This chain links TRBV12-3 or TRBV12-4 with TRBJ2-7, with 8 nucleotides matching TRBD1. The CDR3 has 12 amino acids. V lost 5 bases to trimming and J lost 3 bases; unmatched junction nucleotides: 0. This CDR3 is CASSDRGYEQYF. CDR3 nucleotide sequence: TGTGCCAGCAGTGACAGGGGCTACGAGCAGTACTTC.

The rearrangement links TRBV10-3 to TRBJ1-5; D not resolved. V was clipped by 3 bases and J by 1 base, with 4 bases between them. From germline, CDR1 is ENHRY and CDR2 SYGVKD. The CDR3 contains 13 residues. The CDR3 sequence is CAISDRSNQPQHF. In DNA form, the CDR3 reads TGTGCCATCAGTGACAGGAGCAATCAGCCCCAGCATTTT.

V gene TRBV9 combines with J gene TRBJ2-4, with 9 bases lining up with TRBD1. V shed 3 bases, J shed 6 bases, and the junction held 19 bases outside the gene matches. The length of the CDR3 is 19 residues. Germline V gene data show CDR1 as SGDLS and CDR2 as YYNGEE. The CDR3 DNA follows: TGTGCCAGCAGCGCTCTCCTCGGCCCAGGGGGACAGGGAGTAAACATTCAGTACTTC. Protein sequence: CASSALLGPGGQGVNIQYF.

The J gene is TRBJ2-7, the V gene TRBV6-5; TRBD2 might be the D (5 bases). The CDR3 has 16 amino acids. Germline CDR1 reads MNHEY; CDR2 reads SVGAGI. The V end was cut by 4 bases, the J end by 1 base, with 17 bases between. The CDR3 DNA sequence: TGTGCCAGCAGTTCTTCAAGGAGACTATTATCCTACGAGCAGTACTTC. This encodes CASSSSRRLLSYEQYF.

The V and J genes are TRBV7-3 and TRBJ2-1; 7 nucleotides match TRBD2. Trimming took 3 bases from V and 7 from J; bases not matched to a gene: 6. From germline, CDR1 is SGHTA and CDR2 FQGTGA. The length of the CDR3 is 14 residues. The CDR3 DNA follows: TGTGCCAGCAGCTTGGCGGGAGCCTCTAATGAGCAGTTCTTC. Encoded protein: CASSLAGASNEQFF.

The rearrangement uses TRBV4-1 and TRBJ2-3, with 8 bases lining up with TRBD2. Trimming at V came to 0 bases and at J to 6 bases, leaving 8 bases not matched to a gene. Looked up from germline, CDR1 is MGHRA and CDR2 is YSYEKL. CDR3 length: 16 amino acids. CDR3 sequence reads: CASSQEGTGGIDTQYF. In DNA form, the CDR3 reads TGCGCCAGCAGCCAAGAAGGGACGGGGGGGATTGATACGCAGTATTTT.

This clone was recorded once. The chain joins TRBV19 to TRBJ1-3; D uncertain. CDR3 size: 14 residues. V was shortened by 3 bases and J by 2 bases, with 8 bases between the two germline ends. Germline CDR1 and CDR2: LNHDA and SQIVND (reference sequence). The CDR3 is CASSMTSTGNTIYF. The CDR3, as DNA: TGTGCCAGTAGTATGACAAGCACTGGAAACACCATATATTTT. Based on the CDR3 plus reference TRBV19 and TRBJ1-3, the full variable domain is DGGITQSPKYLFRKEGQNVTLSCEQNLNHDAMYWYRQDPGQGLRLIYYSQIVNDFQKGDIAEGYSVSREKKESFPLTVTSAQKNPTAFYLCASSMTSTGNTIYFGEGSWLTVV.

V usage is TRBV19 and J usage is TRBJ2-1; 7 nucleotides match TRBD2. CDR1 and CDR2 from the germline V gene are LNHDA and SQIVND (reference sequence). This CDR3 spans 13 amino acids. Germline trimming cut 8 bases from V and 8 bases from J; bases unmatched to any gene: 9. CDR3: CASSRTRGDEQFF. CDR3 in DNA: TGTGCCAGTTCCCGGACTAGGGGAGATGAGCAGTTCTTC. The full variable domain, its missing parts supplied by reference TRBV19 and TRBJ2-1, is DGGITQSPKYLFRKEGQNVTLSCEQNLNHDAMYWYRQDPGQGLRLIYYSQIVNDFQKGDIAEGYSVSREKKESFPLTVTSAQKNPTAFYLCASSRTRGDEQFFGPGTRLTVL.

The chain is built from TRBV9 and TRBJ1-3, with D unresolved. Between the trimmed V and J ends, which lost 2 bases and 0 bases, there was a span of 9 bases. The CDR3 runs 15 residues. Germline V gives CDR1 SGDLS, CDR2 YYNGEE. The CDR3 here is CASSVGLDSGNTIYF. CDR3 bases: TGTGCCAGCAGCGTCGGTCTAGACTCTGGAAACACCATATATTTT. Complete variable domain (other parts from reference TRBV9 and TRBJ1-3): DSGVTQTPKHLITATGQRVTLRCSPRSGDLSVYWYQQSLDQGLQFLIQYYNGEERAKGNILERFSAQQFPDLHSELNLSSLELGDSALYFCASSVGLDSGNTIYFGEGSWLTVV.

The chain is built from TRBV19 and TRBJ1-1, with no clear D. This CDR3 is 13 amino acids long. V was pared by 5 bases and J by 2 bases, with 9 bases between. Germline lookup yields CDR1 LNHDA and CDR2 SQIVND (reference sequence). For the CDR3, the DNA is TGTGCCAGTAGTGTAAAGAGAAACACTGAAGCTTTCTTT. Amino acids: CASSVKRNTEAFF.

The chain carries TRBV27 and TRBJ2-3; 7 nucleotides match TRBD1. V gave up 3 bases and J gave up 4 bases; unmatched junction bases: 7. The CDR3 contains 15 residues. Germline V gives CDR1 MNHEY, CDR2 SMNVEV (reference sequence). This CDR3 is CASSLGRGRSDTQYF. CDR3 nucleotides: TGTGCCAGCAGTTTGGGTAGGGGGCGATCAGATACGCAGTATTTT.

The chain employs TRBV19 and TRBJ2-3; TRBD2 matches 11 bases. Per germline, CDR1 LNHDA and CDR2 SQIVND (reference sequence). V gave up 4 bases and J gave up 2 bases; unmatched junction bases: 14. The CDR3 is 19 amino acids. CDR3 amino acids: CASSTTTLSSGGSTDTQYF. The CDR3 DNA is TGTGCCAGTAGTACCACAACCCTTTCTAGCGGGGGGTCCACAGATACGCAGTATTTT.